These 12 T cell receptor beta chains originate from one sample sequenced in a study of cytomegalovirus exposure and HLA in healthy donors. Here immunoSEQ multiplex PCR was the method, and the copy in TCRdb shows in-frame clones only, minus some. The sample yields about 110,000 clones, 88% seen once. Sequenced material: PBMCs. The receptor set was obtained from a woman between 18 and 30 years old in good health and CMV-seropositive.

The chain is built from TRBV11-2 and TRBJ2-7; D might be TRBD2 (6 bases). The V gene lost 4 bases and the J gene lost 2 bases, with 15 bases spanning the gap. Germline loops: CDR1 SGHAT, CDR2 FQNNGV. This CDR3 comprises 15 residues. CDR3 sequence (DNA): TGTGCCAGCAGCTCGGGACTGACTACGACCTACGAGCAGTACGTC. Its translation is CASSSGLTTTYEQYV.

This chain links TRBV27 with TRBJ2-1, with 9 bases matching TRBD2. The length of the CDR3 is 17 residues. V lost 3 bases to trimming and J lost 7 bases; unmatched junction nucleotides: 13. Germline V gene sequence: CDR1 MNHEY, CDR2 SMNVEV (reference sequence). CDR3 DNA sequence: TGTGCCAGCAGTTTCCTGCCGGCGGGGGGGCTAAAGAATGAGCAGTTCTTC. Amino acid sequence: CASSFLPAGGLKNEQFF.

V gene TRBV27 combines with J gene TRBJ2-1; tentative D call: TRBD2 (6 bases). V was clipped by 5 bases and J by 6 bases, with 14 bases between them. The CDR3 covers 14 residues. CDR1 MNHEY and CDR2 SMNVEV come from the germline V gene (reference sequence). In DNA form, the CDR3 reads TGTGCCAGCAGTAACATTGTGGGGGGCAATGAGCAGTTCTTC. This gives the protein CASSNIVGGNEQFF.

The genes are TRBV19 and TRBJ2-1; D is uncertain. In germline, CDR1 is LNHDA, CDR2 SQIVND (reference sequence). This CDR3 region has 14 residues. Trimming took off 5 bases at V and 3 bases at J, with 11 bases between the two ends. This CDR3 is CASSRGSNYNEQFF. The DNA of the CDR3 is TGTGCCAGTAGTCGAGGCTCCAACTACAATGAGCAGTTCTTC.

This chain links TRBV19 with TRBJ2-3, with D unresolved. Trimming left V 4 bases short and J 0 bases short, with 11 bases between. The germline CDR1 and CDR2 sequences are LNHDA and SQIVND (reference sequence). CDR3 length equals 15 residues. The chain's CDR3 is CASSKHSSSTDTQYF. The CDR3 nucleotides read TGTGCCAGTAGTAAGCATAGTTCTAGCACAGATACGCAGTATTTT.

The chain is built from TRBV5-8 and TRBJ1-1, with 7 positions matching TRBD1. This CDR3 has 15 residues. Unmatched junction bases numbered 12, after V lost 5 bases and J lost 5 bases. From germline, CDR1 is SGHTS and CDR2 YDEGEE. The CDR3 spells CASRADRVPRTEAFF. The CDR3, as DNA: TGTGCCAGCAGAGCTGACAGGGTACCAAGGACTGAAGCTTTCTTT.

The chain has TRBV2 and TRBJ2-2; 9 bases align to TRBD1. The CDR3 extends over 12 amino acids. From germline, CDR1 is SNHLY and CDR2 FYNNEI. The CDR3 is CGTGADTGELFF. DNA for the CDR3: TGTGGGACAGGGGCGGACACCGGGGAGCTGTTTTTT. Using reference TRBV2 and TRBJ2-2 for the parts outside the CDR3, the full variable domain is EPEVTQTPSHQVTQMGQEVILRCVPISNHLYFYWYRQILGQKVEFLVSFYNNEISEKSEIFDDQFSVERPDGSNFTLKIRSTKLEDSAMYFCGTGADTGELFFGEGSRLTVL.

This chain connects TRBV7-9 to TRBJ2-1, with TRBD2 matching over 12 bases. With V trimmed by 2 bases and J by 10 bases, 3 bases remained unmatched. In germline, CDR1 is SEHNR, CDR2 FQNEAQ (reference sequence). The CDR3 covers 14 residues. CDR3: CASSLLAGGQEQFF. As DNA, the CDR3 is TGTGCCAGCAGCTTACTAGCGGGGGGGCAAGAGCAGTTCTTC.

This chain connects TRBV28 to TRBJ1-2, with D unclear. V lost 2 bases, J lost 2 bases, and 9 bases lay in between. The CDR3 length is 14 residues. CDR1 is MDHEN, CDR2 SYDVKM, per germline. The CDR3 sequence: CASSLGSGNYGYTF. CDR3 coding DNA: TGTGCCAGCAGTTTAGGATCCGGGAACTATGGCTACACCTTC.

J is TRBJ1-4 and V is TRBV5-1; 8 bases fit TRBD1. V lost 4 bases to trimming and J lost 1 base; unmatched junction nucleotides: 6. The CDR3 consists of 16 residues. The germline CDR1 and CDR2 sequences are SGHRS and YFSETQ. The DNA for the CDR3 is TGCGCCAGCAGCCCGACAGGGGCTCTAACTAATGAAAAACTGTTTTTT. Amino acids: CASSPTGALTNEKLFF.

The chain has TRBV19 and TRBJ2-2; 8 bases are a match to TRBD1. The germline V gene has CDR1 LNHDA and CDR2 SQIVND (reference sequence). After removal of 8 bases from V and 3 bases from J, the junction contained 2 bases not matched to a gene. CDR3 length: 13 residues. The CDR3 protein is CASDRGYTGELFF. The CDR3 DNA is TGTGCCAGTGACAGGGGTTACACCGGGGAGCTGTTTTTT. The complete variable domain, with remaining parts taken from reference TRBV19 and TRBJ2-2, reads DGGITQSPKYLFRKEGQNVTLSCEQNLNHDAMYWYRQDPGQGLRLIYYSQIVNDFQKGDIAEGYSVSREKKESFPLTVTSAQKNPTAFYLCASDRGYTGELFFGEGSRLTVL.

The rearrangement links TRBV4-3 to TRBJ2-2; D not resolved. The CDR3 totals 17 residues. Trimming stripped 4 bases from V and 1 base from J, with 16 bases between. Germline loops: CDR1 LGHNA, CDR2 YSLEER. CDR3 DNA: TGCGCCAGCAGCCCAAGTTTAGTACGGGTGAACACCGGGGAGCTGTTTTTT. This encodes CASSPSLVRVNTGELFF.